This is a list of T cell receptor beta chains from one sample in a study of identical twins. One entry per CDR3 protein results from TCRdb running MiXCR on the 5' RACE reads. The table shows roughly 570,000 distinct CDR3 sequences, with approximately 10% occurring only once. The sample also formed part of further work on yellow fever vaccine responses in identical twins.

The sequenced sample consisted of PBMCs. All receptors derive from a woman aged 18-30 years in good health. CDR3s include the opening cysteine and the closing phenylalanine or tryptophan.

CDR3 protein	V gene	J gene
CASSLDGGGYNEQFF	TRBV5-1	TRBJ2-1
CASSIADFTGELFF	TRBV2	TRBJ2-2
CASSPPLAGRDEQFF	TRBV11-2	TRBJ2-1
CASSQSGGFYEQYF	TRBV14	TRBJ2-7
CASSPGTSGGITDTQYF	TRBV5-1	TRBJ2-3
CASTTRRATDTQYF	TRBV28	TRBJ2-3
CSGGPSWLADNEQFF	TRBV29-1	TRBJ2-1
CASSLVPGTRPQYF	TRBV7-9	TRBJ2-3
CASSPLAGVSDTQYF	TRBV3-1	TRBJ2-3
CASFGPGRNTGELFF	TRBV2	TRBJ2-2
CASSQEFGANTGELFF	TRBV4-1	TRBJ2-2
CASRTYRVRTEAFF	TRBV7-2	TRBJ1-1
CSVVEVGMNTEAFF	TRBV29-1	TRBJ1-1
CASSEYGGDKTGELFF	TRBV25-1	TRBJ2-2
CASSEAWSGTGELFF	TRBV2	TRBJ2-2
CASSLVPSGASTDTQYF	TRBV7-8	TRBJ2-3
CASSLVGGGSDEQYF	TRBV5-1	TRBJ2-7
CASSARQGLNTGELFF	TRBV2	TRBJ2-2
CASSLAPAGGYNEQFF	TRBV13	TRBJ2-1
CASSFSRHEQYF	TRBV5-6	TRBJ2-7
CASSLGDRLGQPQHF	TRBV5-6	TRBJ1-5
CASSLGDRGAGEQYF	TRBV7-6	TRBJ2-7
CSVNLGTSGDTQYF	TRBV29-1	TRBJ2-3
CASSLFASNQPQHF	TRBV12-3/TRBV12-4	TRBJ1-5
CASSQGPGGYEQYF	TRBV4-3	TRBJ2-7
CAISESSKGEQYF	TRBV10-3	TRBJ2-7
CASSFSAIPPPEQYF	TRBV7-2	TRBJ2-7
CASSQVFDDNEQFF	TRBV14	TRBJ2-1
CASSALTGTDTQYF	TRBV9	TRBJ2-3
CASSQTGTGRTDTQYF	TRBV7-8	TRBJ2-3
CASSLGGRARGNTGELFF	TRBV12-3/TRBV12-4	TRBJ2-2
CSARDLGTGDTQYF	TRBV20-1	TRBJ2-3
CASSPSVGEQYF	TRBV11-2	TRBJ2-7
CSVGGQSYEQYF	TRBV29-1	TRBJ2-7
CSARNREGNEQFF	TRBV20-1	TRBJ2-1
CASSVASGGTYEQYF	TRBV9	TRBJ2-7
CASSLTGSPLHF	TRBV6-5	TRBJ1-6
CASSQDGRAGANVLTF	TRBV14	TRBJ2-6
CASSQRQGKTYEQYF	TRBV4-3	TRBJ2-7
CSADAANAGGPYEQYF	TRBV20-1	TRBJ2-7
CASRKDETQYF	TRBV6-6	TRBJ2-5
CASSSSRGEAQHF	TRBV6-5	TRBJ1-5
CASSHDGRAVDNEQFF	TRBV3-1	TRBJ2-1
CASSGDRLNTEAFF	TRBV6-1	TRBJ1-1